Below are 6 T cell receptor beta chains sequenced from a single sample in a study of graft-versus-host responses after intestinal transplantation. Profiling relied on immunoSEQ multiplex PCR, and the TCRdb table lists in-frame clones only, not all of them. The table lists more than 60,000 clones, about 90% of them singletons. These receptors are not linked to any known antigen. Sample: unstimulated CD8+ T cells sorted from spleen or lymph node cells, taken before intestinal transplant. The receptors originated from a human donor who received an intestinal transplant.

V and J are TRBV9 and TRBJ2-1; 10 bases are a match to TRBD2. The J segment lost 6 bases and the V segment lost 3 bases, leaving 9 bases of the junction unmatched. Germline lookup yields CDR1 SGDLS and CDR2 YYNGEE. CDR3 size: 16 residues. CDR3 nucleotides: TGTGCCAGCAGCGGTAGTAGCGGGGGGCCTTTCAATGAGCAGTTCTTC. Translating gives CASSGSSGGPFNEQFF.

The chain employs TRBV13 and TRBJ1-2; D unclear. The CDR3 runs to 12 residues. V lost 5 bases and J 5 bases, leaving 9 bases between the germline ends. Looked up from germline, CDR1 is PRHDT and CDR2 is FYEKMQ (reference sequence). The CDR3 loop is CASSPGSYGYTF. The CDR3 nucleotides are TGTGCCAGCAGCCCGGGATCGTATGGCTACACCTTC.

The chain uses TRBV4-1 and TRBJ2-7; no clear D. The germline V and J ends were trimmed by 5 bases and 7 bases, with 12 bases remaining between them. CDR1 MGHRA and CDR2 YSYEKL come from the germline V gene. The CDR3 runs to 12 residues. In nucleotides, the CDR3 is TGCGCCAGCAGCGCACCAGCGCGGGAGCAGTACTTC. Protein sequence: CASSAPAREQYF.

The chain recombines TRBV5-1 with TRBJ1-2; a possible D gene is TRBD1 (6 bases). The CDR3 loop spans 13 amino acids. Germline CDR1 is SGHRS and CDR2 is YFSETQ. V was cut by 0 bases and J by 6 bases, with 9 bases left in between. The DNA of the CDR3 is TGCGCCAGCAGCTTGGGGGGACACGATGGCTACACCTTC. Translated, it gives CASSLGGHDGYTF.

The J gene is TRBJ2-2, the V gene TRBV6-5, with 7 bases aligning to TRBD2. Germline CDR1 MNHEY, CDR2 SVGAGI. This CDR3 has 15 amino acids. The V segment lost 7 bases and the J segment 3 bases; nucleotides outside the gene matches: 8. The CDR3: CASTRFGGDTGELFF. The CDR3 DNA reads as TGTGCCAGCACGAGATTTGGGGGGGACACCGGGGAGCTGTTTTTT.

This clone was counted once. V and J are TRBV9 and TRBJ2-1; the D gene is possibly TRBD1 (6 bases). Germline V gene sequence: CDR1 SGDLS, CDR2 YYNGEE. Deletions cut 3 bases from V and 4 bases from J, with 8 bases between. This CDR3 has 13 residues. The CDR3 DNA reads as TGTGCCAGCAGCGAAACAGGGTACAATGAGCAGTTCTTC. Its translation: CASSETGYNEQFF.